The rows below give T cell receptor beta chains drawn from one sample of a study of blood T cell repertoires in COVID-19. Sequenced by immunoSEQ multiplex PCR; TCRdb stores in-frame clones only, minus some. The table lists hundreds of thousands of clones, approximately 90% of them singletons. Specimen: peripheral blood. The receptor set was obtained from a woman in her thirties with acute or convalescent COVID-19. Both conserved end residues are part of each CDR3. The order of the fields is J gene, clone size, D gene, V gene, CDR3 protein, CDR3 DNA. D genes are given only for firm matches. Expanded clones get a size class; other rows say once, few or many, or leave the size out.

J: TRBJ2-1
size: NA
D: NA
V: TRBV6-5
CDR3: CASSSSLLEQFF
DNA: TGTGCCAGCAGTTCTAGCTTACTTGAGCAGTTCTTC

J: TRBJ1-3
size: NA
D: TRBD1
V: TRBV7-6
CDR3: CASSLEGWTGGNTIYF
DNA: TGTGCCAGCAGCTTAGAAGGGTGGACAGGTGGAAACACCATATATTTT

J: TRBJ1-5
size: NA
D: TRBD1
V: TRBV6-1
CDR3: CASSSSTGSNQPQHF
DNA: TGTGCCAGCAGTTCGTCGACAGGGAGCAATCAGCCCCAGCATTTT

J: TRBJ1-2
size: NA
D: NA
V: TRBV7-9
CDR3: CASSFGGADYGYTF
DNA: TGTGCCAGCAGCTTTGGAGGGGCGGACTATGGCTACACCTTC

J: TRBJ1-2
size: NA
D: NA
V: TRBV5-6
CDR3: CASSFEQGEYYGYTF
DNA: TGTGCCAGCAGCTTTGAACAGGGAGAATACTATGGCTACACCTTC

J: TRBJ1-5
size: NA
D: TRBD1
V: TRBV7-3
CDR3: CASSLRTGSNQPQHF
DNA: TGTGCCAGCAGCTTGAGGACAGGTAGCAATCAGCCCCAGCATTTT

J: TRBJ2-3
size: NA
D: NA
V: TRBV7-2
CDR3: CASSLVWAGPVDTQYF
DNA: TGTGCCAGCAGCTTAGTGTGGGCAGGGCCGGTAGATACGCAGTATTTT

J: TRBJ1-6
size: NA
D: TRBD1
V: TRBV7-7
CDR3: CASSLSTGNNSPLHF
DNA: TGTGCCAGCAGCTTATCGACAGGGAATAATTCACCCCTCCACTTT

J: TRBJ2-3
size: NA
D: TRBD1
V: TRBV5-1
CDR3: CASSFGQGQSTDTQYF
DNA: TGCGCCAGCAGCTTCGGACAGGGCCAGAGCACAGATACGCAGTATTTT

J: TRBJ2-7
size: NA
D: TRBD2
V: TRBV7-2
CDR3: CASSLVAGGSYEQYF
DNA: TGTGCCAGCAGCTTAGTAGCGGGGGGTTCCTACGAGCAGTACTTC

J: TRBJ2-7
size: NA
D: NA
V: TRBV10-2
CDR3: CASSEGGWVPIGYEQYF
DNA: TGCGCCAGCAGTGAGGGGGGGTGGGTGCCTATAGGGTACGAGCAGTACTTC

J: TRBJ1-2
size: NA
D: NA
V: TRBV24-1
CDR3: CATSDPPTEPGYTF
DNA: TGTGCCACCAGTGACCCGCCTACCGAACCGGGCTACACCTTC

J: TRBJ1-1
size: NA
D: NA
V: TRBV12-3/TRBV12-4
CDR3: CASSLGQFTEAFF
DNA: TGTGCCAGCAGTTTAGGACAGTTCACTGAAGCTTTCTTT

J: TRBJ2-2
size: NA
D: TRBD1
V: TRBV7-3
CDR3: CASSSGQGSSGELFF
DNA: TGTGCCAGCAGCTCCGGACAGGGGAGTTCCGGGGAGCTGTTTTTT

J: TRBJ1-6
size: once
D: NA
V: TRBV7-9
CDR3: CASSLERGFNSPLHF
DNA: TGTGCCAGCAGCTTAGAACGAGGATTCAATTCACCCCTCCACTTT

J: TRBJ2-7
size: once
D: NA
V: TRBV28
CDR3: CASSSSTGVSYEQYF
DNA: TGTGCCAGCAGTTCCTCCACAGGAGTCTCCTACGAGCAGTACTTC

J: TRBJ2-5
size: NA
D: NA
V: TRBV9
CDR3: CASSRGETQYF
DNA: TGTGCCAGCAGCAGGGGGGAGACCCAGTACTTC

J: TRBJ1-6
size: NA
D: NA
V: TRBV5-1
CDR3: CASSPGWGGLSPLHF
DNA: TGCGCCAGCAGCCCTGGGTGGGGGGGGCTTTCACCCCTCCACTTT

J: TRBJ1-2
size: NA
D: NA
V: TRBV14
CDR3: CASSQEGVGLRANYGYTF
DNA: TGTGCCAGCAGCCAAGAAGGGGTTGGGCTTCGGGCTAACTATGGCTACACCTTC

J: TRBJ1-1
size: few
D: TRBD1
V: TRBV18
CDR3: CASSRTGGAEAFF
DNA: TGTGCCAGCTCGAGGACAGGGGGCGCTGAAGCTTTCTTT

J: TRBJ2-3
size: NA
D: NA
V: TRBV27
CDR3: CASSFSRGGFTDTQYF
DNA: TGTGCCAGCAGTTTCTCTCGCGGGGGCTTCACAGATACGCAGTATTTT

J: TRBJ2-7
size: NA
D: TRBD1
V: TRBV7-8
CDR3: CASSLQRTGMGEQYF
DNA: TGTGCCAGCAGCCTCCAAAGGACAGGAATGGGGGAGCAGTACTTC

J: TRBJ1-6
size: NA
D: NA
V: TRBV30
CDR3: CAWSRTVSPLHF
DNA: TGTGCCTGGAGTCGGACAGTCTCACCCCTCCACTTT

J: TRBJ2-5
size: NA
D: TRBD2
V: TRBV2
CDR3: CASSELGSLAGETQYF
DNA: TGTGCCAGCAGTGAGCTCGGGAGCCTAGCGGGGGAGACCCAGTACTTC

J: TRBJ1-1
size: NA
D: TRBD1
V: TRBV18
CDR3: CASSPAGDRFAEAFF
DNA: TGTGCCAGCTCACCAGCCGGGGACAGGTTTGCTGAAGCTTTCTTT

J: TRBJ2-1
size: NA
D: NA
V: TRBV27
CDR3: CASSLPRGNEQFF
DNA: TGTGCCAGCAGTTTACCCAGGGGCAATGAGCAGTTCTTC

J: TRBJ1-2
size: once
D: NA
V: TRBV28
CDR3: CASGPTGYGYTF
DNA: TGTGCCAGCGGGCCGACAGGATATGGCTACACCTTC

J: TRBJ2-1
size: NA
D: TRBD2
V: TRBV5-1
CDR3: CASSLAASGGGEQFF
DNA: TGCGCCAGCAGCTTGGCTGCTAGCGGGGGGGGTGAGCAGTTCTTC

J: TRBJ2-7
size: NA
D: TRBD1
V: TRBV27
CDR3: CASSLYRAGGYEQYF
DNA: TGTGCCAGCAGTTTATACCGCGCAGGGGGCTACGAGCAGTACTTC

J: TRBJ2-2
size: NA
D: TRBD1
V: TRBV11-2
CDR3: CASSATGTGLAGELFF
DNA: TGTGCCAGCAGCGCGACCGGGACAGGGTTGGCCGGGGAGCTGTTTTTT

J: TRBJ1-6
size: few
D: NA
V: TRBV27
CDR3: CASSLTGTGSYNSPLHF
DNA: TGTGCCAGCAGTTTAACAGGGACGGGCTCCTATAATTCACCCCTCCACTTT

J: TRBJ2-7
size: NA
D: NA
V: TRBV7-2
CDR3: CASSFGAGQGYEQYF
DNA: TGTGCCAGCAGCTTTGGGGCAGGCCAGGGCTACGAGCAGTACTTC

J: TRBJ2-1
size: NA
D: NA
V: TRBV4-1
CDR3: CASSQDRGSYNEQFF
DNA: TGCGCCAGCAGCCAAGATCGGGGTTCCTACAATGAGCAGTTCTTC

J: TRBJ1-1
size: NA
D: NA
V: TRBV9
CDR3: CASSPRGGGGVDAAEAFF
DNA: TGTGCCAGCAGCCCCCGAGGAGGTGGAGGGGTTGACGCGGCTGAAGCTTTCTTT

J: TRBJ2-7
size: NA
D: TRBD2
V: TRBV2
CDR3: CASSEGLAGIYEQYF
DNA: TGTGCCAGCAGTGAAGGCCTAGCGGGGATATACGAGCAGTACTTC

J: TRBJ2-2
size: NA
D: NA
V: TRBV5-4
CDR3: CASSLGRRGSNTGELFF
DNA: TGTGCCAGCAGCTTGGGGCGTAGAGGTTCGAACACCGGGGAGCTGTTTTTT

J: TRBJ2-1
size: NA
D: TRBD1
V: TRBV7-2
CDR3: CASSHLDRGVDEQFF
DNA: TGTGCCAGCAGCCACCTCGACAGGGGGGTGGATGAGCAGTTCTTC

J: TRBJ2-1
size: NA
D: TRBD2
V: TRBV28
CDR3: CASSWTTVGGNEQFF
DNA: TGTGCCAGCAGTTGGACGACTGTGGGGGGGAATGAGCAGTTCTTC

J: TRBJ1-6
size: NA
D: NA
V: TRBV19
CDR3: CASGSAWRSSYNSPLHF
DNA: TGTGCCAGCGGCTCCGCTTGGAGAAGCTCCTATAATTCACCCCTCCACTTT

J: TRBJ2-6
size: NA
D: TRBD2
V: TRBV30
CDR3: CAWSILAGGSGANVLTF
DNA: TGTGCCTGGTCTATACTAGCGGGGGGCTCTGGGGCCAACGTCCTGACTTTC

J: TRBJ2-1
size: NA
D: NA
V: TRBV15
CDR3: CATSRDQGGEQFF
DNA: TGTGCCACCAGCAGAGATCAGGGGGGCGAGCAGTTCTTC